This T cell receptor beta chain was observed in a study of Graves' ophthalmopathy and Graves' hyperthyroidism. The overall study: The blood sample was drawn at first diagnosis and before any treatment.

The length of the CDR3 is 17 residues. Trimming took off 5 bases at V and 2 bases at J, with 19 bases between the two ends. TCR beta CDR3 amplification used RNA transcripts. RT-PCR with HTBI primers came first, then second-round multiplex PCR. Using its own MiXCR run on the multiplex PCR reads, TCRdb lists one record per CDR3 protein. The sample consists of about 180,000 distinct CDR3 sequences, 30% to 45% of them appearing once. V gene TRBV12-3 or TRBV12-4 combines with J gene TRBJ1-5; D not certain. The receptor was derived from a woman aged 40 to 50 with Graves' ophthalmopathy. Sample: peripheral blood. The CDR3 loop reads CASSLGPAIVGNQPQHF. CDR3 DNA sequence: TGTGCCAGCAGTCTCGGACCGGCGATAGTGGGCAATCAGCCCCAGCATTTT.